These T cell receptor beta chains were read from a single sample in a study of HIV-infected patients and healthy controls. TCRdb re-derived calls from the 5' RACE reads in MiXCR, one entry per CDR3 protein. The sample yields roughly 70,000 distinct CDR3 sequences, roughly a sixth seen once. Sequencing was done on a sample of CD4+ T cells from blood. The receptor set was obtained from a human donor in good health. Each CDR3 is given with its conserved first and last residue. The D gene is left open where the match is weak. Clone sizes are given selectively: once, few, many, or a class where the clone is expanded.

size,J,V,D,CDR3,DNA
many,TRBJ2-7,TRBV7-8,TRBD2,CASSLDGTTLTEQYF,TGTGCCAGCAGCTTAGACGGGACTACCCTTACCGAGCAGTACTTC
few,TRBJ2-3,TRBV20-1,TRBD1,CSARGQGGGTDTQYF,TGCAGTGCTAGGGGACAGGGGGGCGGCACAGATACGCAGTATTTT
NA,TRBJ1-2,TRBV12-3/TRBV12-4,NA,CASSFGQGWSNYGYTF,TGTGCCAGCAGTTTCGGGCAGGGGTGGAGTAACTATGGCTACACCTTC
many,TRBJ1-6,TRBV7-2,NA,CASSFGQTQNSPLHF,TGTGCCAGCAGCTTTGGGCAGACTCAGAATTCACCCCTCCACTTT
NA,TRBJ2-1,TRBV20-1,TRBD2,CSARSSGVSYNEQFF,TGCAGTGCTAGATCTAGCGGGGTTTCCTACAATGAGCAGTTCTTC
few,TRBJ2-3,TRBV5-1,TRBD1,CASRPTGAPRDTQYF,TGCGCCAGCAGGCCGACAGGGGCCCCGCGGGATACGCAGTATTTT
NA,TRBJ2-1,TRBV29-1,TRBD2,CSVEDGGSSYNEQFF,TGCAGCGTTGAAGATGGCGGGAGCTCCTACAATGAGCAGTTCTTC
many,TRBJ1-2,TRBV29-1,NA,CSVVVGGIYGYTF,TGCAGCGTTGTTGTAGGGGGAATCTATGGCTACACCTTC
few,TRBJ2-1,TRBV29-1,NA,CSVVEGYNEQFF,TGCAGCGTTGTGGAAGGGTACAATGAGCAGTTCTTC
few,TRBJ1-3,TRBV12-3/TRBV12-4,NA,CASRFTQTVFGLSGNTIYF,TGTGCCAGCAGGTTCACCCAGACAGTTTTCGGCCTCTCTGGAAACACCATATATTTT
NA,TRBJ2-1,TRBV6-2/TRBV6-3,NA,CASSRGGTGFRGSYNEQFF,TGTGCCAGCAGTCGTGGTGGTACAGGTTTTCGTGGCTCCTACAATGAGCAGTTCTTC
few,TRBJ2-3,TRBV20-1,TRBD2,CSAKLRGFSTDTQYF,TGCAGTGCTAAACTGCGGGGGTTTAGCACAGATACGCAGTATTTT
few,TRBJ2-1,TRBV18,NA,CASSPFRESEQFF,TGTGCCAGCTCACCTTTCAGGGAGTCTGAGCAGTTCTTC
NA,TRBJ2-5,TRBV28,TRBD2,CASSPRGSGRASETQYF,TGTGCCAGCAGTCCTAGGGGTAGCGGGAGGGCCTCAGAGACCCAGTACTTC
many,TRBJ2-5,TRBV3-1,NA,CASRRGTAQETQYF,TGTGCCAGCAGGCGCGGGACAGCCCAAGAGACCCAGTACTTC
NA,TRBJ2-5,TRBV6-2/TRBV6-3,TRBD1,CATRQGAWETQYF,TGTGCCACCCGACAGGGGGCTTGGGAGACCCAGTACTTC
NA,TRBJ2-5,TRBV7-2,NA,CASSLALLALKETQYF,TGTGCCAGCAGCTTAGCCCTACTAGCATTAAAAGAGACCCAGTACTTC
many,TRBJ2-1,TRBV11-2,NA,CASSPYPVVEQFF,TGTGCCAGCAGCCCCTACCCCGTCGTAGAGCAGTTCTTC
many,TRBJ1-2,TRBV12-3/TRBV12-4,TRBD1,CASRGGQGWSGYTF,TGTGCCAGCAGAGGGGGACAGGGCTGGTCTGGCTACACCTTC
NA,TRBJ2-3,TRBV20-1,NA,CSAPGVPDTQYF,TGCAGTGCTCCTGGGGTCCCAGATACGCAGTATTTT
few,TRBJ2-2,TRBV12-3/TRBV12-4,NA,CASRPSGENAGELFF,TGTGCCAGCAGACCCTCAGGAGAGAACGCCGGGGAGCTGTTTTTT
few,TRBJ2-1,TRBV6-6,TRBD2,CASTDGTRYNEQFF,TGTGCCAGCACCGACGGGACTAGGTACAATGAGCAGTTCTTC
NA,TRBJ2-3,TRBV20-1,TRBD2,CSARGLAGAYTDTQYF,TGCAGTGCTAGGGGACTAGCGGGGGCCTACACAGATACGCAGTATTTT
NA,TRBJ2-7,TRBV30,TRBD1,CAWRGQGTGEQYF,TGTGCCTGGAGAGGACAGGGGACTGGGGAGCAGTACTTC
NA,TRBJ1-3,TRBV28,TRBD1,CASRPPRGGSGNTIYF,TGTGCCAGCAGACCTCCCAGGGGGGGCTCTGGAAACACCATATATTTT
NA,TRBJ1-1,TRBV3-1,TRBD1,CASSQVPGQQAFF,TGTGCCAGCAGCCAAGTCCCGGGACAGCAAGCTTTCTTT
NA,TRBJ2-3,TRBV28,NA,CASSQGGADTQYF,TGTGCCAGCAGTCAGGGCGGTGCGGATACGCAGTATTTT
NA,TRBJ2-7,TRBV25-1,NA,CASSEPSRGLYEQYF,TGTGCCAGCAGTGAACCATCCAGGGGTTTGTACGAGCAGTACTTC
few,TRBJ2-7,TRBV28,NA,CASSLGGAGDEQYF,TGTGCCAGCAGTTTAGGGGGGGCCGGGGACGAGCAGTACTTC
many,TRBJ2-3,TRBV29-1,TRBD2,CSALTSGDSTDTQYF,TGCAGCGCTCTGACTAGCGGGGATAGCACAGATACGCAGTATTTT
NA,TRBJ2-7,TRBV7-9,NA,CASSLAGAGVYEQYF,TGTGCCAGCAGCTTAGCCGGGGCAGGGGTGTACGAGCAGTACTTC
few,TRBJ2-7,TRBV10-3,NA,CAISRADPSYEQYF,TGTGCCATCAGTCGGGCCGACCCCTCCTACGAGCAGTACTTC
few,TRBJ1-4,TRBV5-6,TRBD1,CASSLGRGQKQEKLFF,TGTGCCAGCAGCTTGGGCAGGGGGCAGAAACAAGAAAAACTGTTTTTT
NA,TRBJ1-6,TRBV30,NA,CAWSVLGSYNSPLHF,TGTGCCTGGAGTGTATTGGGCTCCTATAATTCACCCCTCCACTTT
NA,TRBJ1-2,TRBV19,NA,CASSNQNRVNYGYTF,TGTGCCAGTAGCAACCAGAACAGGGTTAACTATGGCTACACCTTC
few,TRBJ2-3,TRBV5-1,TRBD1,CASSFKFQGASDTQYF,TGCGCCAGCAGCTTTAAGTTTCAGGGGGCGTCTGATACGCAGTATTTT
few,TRBJ2-2,TRBV2,NA,CASKGPSAGRTGELFF,TGTGCCAGCAAAGGGCCCTCTGCGGGGCGGACCGGGGAGCTGTTTTTT
few,TRBJ2-3,TRBV12-3/TRBV12-4,NA,CASNRQANTDTQYF,TGTGCCAGCAACCGACAGGCCAACACAGATACGCAGTATTTT
few,TRBJ1-4,TRBV20-1,TRBD1,CSAGRTGVIYEKLFF,TGCAGTGCCGGCAGGACAGGGGTAATCTATGAAAAACTGTTTTTT
many,TRBJ2-7,TRBV7-9,NA,CASTRDFGEQYF,TGTGCCAGCACGAGGGATTTTGGCGAGCAGTACTTC
few,TRBJ1-4,TRBV12-3/TRBV12-4,NA,CASSGGPGGGHEKLFF,TGTGCCAGCAGTGGCGGCCCCGGGGGGGGTCATGAAAAACTGTTTTTT
many,TRBJ1-2,TRBV6-6,TRBD1,CASVRDRRDGYTF,TGTGCCAGCGTCCGGGACAGGAGGGATGGCTACACCTTC
many,TRBJ1-2,TRBV5-1,NA,CASSLVTSYGYTF,TGCGCCAGCAGCTTGGTCACTTCGTATGGCTACACCTTC
many,TRBJ2-7,TRBV27,TRBD2,CASRPNQRGRAEQYF,TGTGCCAGCAGGCCCAATCAGCGGGGGCGTGCCGAGCAGTACTTC
many,TRBJ2-7,TRBV7-2,NA,CASSVNPGPLYEQYF,TGTGCCAGCAGCGTAAACCCCGGCCCCCTCTACGAGCAGTACTTC
many,TRBJ2-5,TRBV4-2,TRBD2,CASSQVGRRETQYF,TGTGCCAGCAGCCAAGTCGGGAGGAGGGAGACCCAGTACTTC
few,TRBJ2-1,TRBV4-2,TRBD2,CASSQEVAGGRSYNEQFF,TGTGCCAGCAGCCAAGAAGTGGCGGGGGGGCGCTCCTACAATGAGCAGTTCTTC
NA,TRBJ1-5,TRBV10-3,NA,CAISEEGVTPQHF,TGTGCCATCAGTGAGGAGGGGGTAACGCCCCAGCATTTT
NA,TRBJ1-2,TRBV20-1,NA,CSARRQSNYGYTF,TGCAGTGCCCGCAGACAGAGCAACTATGGCTACACCTTC
NA,TRBJ2-7,TRBV20-1,TRBD1,CSARRQGYTYEQYF,TGCAGTGCTAGGAGACAGGGCTACACCTACGAGCAGTACTTC
NA,TRBJ1-2,TRBV6-1,NA,CASTPLADNYGYTF,TGTGCCAGCACCCCTTTGGCAGACAACTATGGCTACACCTTC
NA,TRBJ2-1,TRBV20-1,TRBD2,CRASGRASYNEQFF,TGCAGGGCGAGCGGGAGGGCGTCCTACAATGAGCAGTTCTTC
few,TRBJ1-5,TRBV3-1,NA,CASSQSLGGQPQHF,TGTGCCAGCAGCCAATCTTTGGGGGGCCAGCCCCAGCATTTT
NA,TRBJ1-1,TRBV24-1,NA,CATSRARNTEAFF,TGTGCCACCAGTAGGGCAAGGAACACTGAAGCTTTCTTT
NA,TRBJ1-6,TRBV7-2,NA,CASRVTGTGNSPLHF,TGTGCCAGCAGAGTAACAGGGACGGGTAATTCACCCCTCCACTTT
NA,TRBJ1-1,TRBV28,NA,CASSFQGWNTEAFF,TGTGCCAGCAGTTTCCAGGGTTGGAACACTGAAGCTTTCTTT
few,TRBJ2-7,TRBV12-3/TRBV12-4,NA,CASSLRGIDEQYF,TGTGCCAGCAGTTTACGAGGTATCGACGAGCAGTACTTC
few,TRBJ2-1,TRBV2,NA,CASSAGPFRGNEQFF,TGTGCCAGCAGCGCGGGACCGTTTAGGGGCAATGAGCAGTTCTTC
many,TRBJ2-5,TRBV25-1,NA,CASSVGGLPYQETQYF,TGTGCCAGCAGTGTAGGCGGTCTGCCGTACCAAGAGACCCAGTACTTC